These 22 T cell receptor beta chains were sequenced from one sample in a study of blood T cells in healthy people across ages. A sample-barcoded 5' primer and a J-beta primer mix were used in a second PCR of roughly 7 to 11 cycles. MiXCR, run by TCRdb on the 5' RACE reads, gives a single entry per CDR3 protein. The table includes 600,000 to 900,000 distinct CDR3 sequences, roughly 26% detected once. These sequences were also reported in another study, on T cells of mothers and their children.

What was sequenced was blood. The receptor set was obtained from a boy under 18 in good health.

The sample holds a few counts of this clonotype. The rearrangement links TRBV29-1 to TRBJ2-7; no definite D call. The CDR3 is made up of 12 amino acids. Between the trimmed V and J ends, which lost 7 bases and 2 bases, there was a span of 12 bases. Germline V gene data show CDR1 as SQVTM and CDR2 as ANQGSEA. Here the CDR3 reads CSGLTDPYEQYF. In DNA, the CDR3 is TGCAGCGGATTGACGGATCCCTACGAGCAGTACTTC.

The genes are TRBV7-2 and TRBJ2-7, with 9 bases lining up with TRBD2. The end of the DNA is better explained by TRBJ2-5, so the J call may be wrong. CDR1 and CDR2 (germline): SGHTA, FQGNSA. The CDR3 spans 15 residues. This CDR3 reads CASSLGGGASETQYF. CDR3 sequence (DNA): TGTGCCAGCAGCTTAGGCGGGGGGGCCTCAGAGACCCAGTACTTC.

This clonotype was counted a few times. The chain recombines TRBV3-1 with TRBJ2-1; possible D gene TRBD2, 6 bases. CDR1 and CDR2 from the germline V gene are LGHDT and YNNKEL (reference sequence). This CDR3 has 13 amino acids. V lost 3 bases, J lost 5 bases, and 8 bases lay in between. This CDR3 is CASSHPGDNEQFF. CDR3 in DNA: TGTGCCAGCAGCCATCCGGGGGACAATGAGCAGTTCTTC.

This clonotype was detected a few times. CDR3 region: CATSDPGTSETYNEQFF. In DNA form, the CDR3 reads TGTGCCACCAGTGACCCCGGGACTAGCGAGACCTACAATGAGCAGTTCTTC. This chain links TRBV24-1 with TRBJ2-5; TRBD2 matches 10 bases. The closer fit of TRBJ2-1 to the DNA end suggests the J call may be wrong. This CDR3 comprises 17 residues. Germline V lookup: CDR1 KGHDR, CDR2 SFDVKD.

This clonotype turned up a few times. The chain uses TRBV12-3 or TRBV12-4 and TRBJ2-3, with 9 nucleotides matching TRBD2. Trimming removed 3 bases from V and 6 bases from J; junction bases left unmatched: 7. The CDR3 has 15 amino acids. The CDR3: CASSLGTSRADTQYF. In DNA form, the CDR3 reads TGTGCCAGCAGTTTGGGGACTAGCAGGGCGGATACGCAGTATTTT.

This CDR3 reads CASSPLGDNEKLFF. The CDR3 DNA reads as TGTGCCAGCAGTCCTCTTGGAGACAATGAAAAACTGTTTTTT. This chain joins TRBV2 and TRBJ1-4; D gene ambiguous. The CDR3 runs to 14 residues. Germline lookup yields CDR1 SNHLY and CDR2 FYNNEI. V lost 5 bases and J 5 bases, leaving 12 bases between the germline ends.

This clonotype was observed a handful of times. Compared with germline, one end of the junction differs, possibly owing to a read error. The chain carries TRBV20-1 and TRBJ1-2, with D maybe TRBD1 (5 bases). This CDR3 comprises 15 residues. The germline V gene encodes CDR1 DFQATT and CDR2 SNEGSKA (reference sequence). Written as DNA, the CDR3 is TGCGGTGCTAGACTACCCCGGGGGGGGTTCTATGGCTACACCTTC. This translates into CGARLPRGGFYGYTF.

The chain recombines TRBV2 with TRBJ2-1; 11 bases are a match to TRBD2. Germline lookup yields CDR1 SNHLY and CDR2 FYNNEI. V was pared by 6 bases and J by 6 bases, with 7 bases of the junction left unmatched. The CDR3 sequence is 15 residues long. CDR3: CASSPRLAGPNEQFF. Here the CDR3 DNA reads TGTGCCAGCAGCCCCAGACTAGCGGGGCCCAATGAGCAGTTCTTC. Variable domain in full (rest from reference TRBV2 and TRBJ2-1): EPEVTQTPSHQVTQMGQEVILRCVPISNHLYFYWYRQILGQKVEFLVSFYNNEISEKSEIFDDQFSVERPDGSNFTLKIRSTKLEDSAMYFCASSPRLAGPNEQFFGPGTRLTVL.

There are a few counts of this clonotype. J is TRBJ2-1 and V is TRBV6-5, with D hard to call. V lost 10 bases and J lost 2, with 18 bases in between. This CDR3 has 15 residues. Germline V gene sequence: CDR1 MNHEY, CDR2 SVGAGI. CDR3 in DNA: TGTGCCACCTCATCCGGTCAAGCTCCCTACAATGAGCAGTTCTTC. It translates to CATSSGQAPYNEQFF.

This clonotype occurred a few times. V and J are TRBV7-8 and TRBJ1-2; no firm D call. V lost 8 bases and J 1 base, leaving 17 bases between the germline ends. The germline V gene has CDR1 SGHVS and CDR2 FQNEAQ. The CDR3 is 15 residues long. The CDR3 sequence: CASAPGRLNNYGYTF. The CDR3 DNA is TGTGCCAGCGCCCCAGGTCGACTTAATAACTATGGCTACACCTTC.

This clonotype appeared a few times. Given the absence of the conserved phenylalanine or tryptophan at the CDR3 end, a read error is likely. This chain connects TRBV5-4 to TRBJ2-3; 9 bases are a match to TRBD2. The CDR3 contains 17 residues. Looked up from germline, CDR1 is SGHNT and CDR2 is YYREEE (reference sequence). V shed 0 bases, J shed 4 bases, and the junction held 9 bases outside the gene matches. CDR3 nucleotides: TGTGCCAGCAGCTTGGCCGCGGGGGGGCCATTGGCAGATACGCAGTATTTG. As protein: CASSLAAGGPLADTQYL.

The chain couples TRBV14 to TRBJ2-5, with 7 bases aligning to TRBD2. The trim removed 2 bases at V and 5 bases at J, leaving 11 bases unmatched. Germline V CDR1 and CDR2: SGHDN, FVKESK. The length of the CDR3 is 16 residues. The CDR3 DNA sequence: TGTGCCAGCAGCCAATGGGGCTCAGCGGGGATGGAGACCCAGTACTTC. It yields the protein CASSQWGSAGMETQYF.

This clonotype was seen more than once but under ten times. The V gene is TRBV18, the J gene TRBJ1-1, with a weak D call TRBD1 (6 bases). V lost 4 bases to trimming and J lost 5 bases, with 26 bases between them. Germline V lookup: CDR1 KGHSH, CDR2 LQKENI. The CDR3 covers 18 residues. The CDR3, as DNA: TGTGCCAGCTCACGGGCTACCTCACAGGGACCGGGGGGAACTGAAGCTTTCTTT. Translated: CASSRATSQGPGGTEAFF.

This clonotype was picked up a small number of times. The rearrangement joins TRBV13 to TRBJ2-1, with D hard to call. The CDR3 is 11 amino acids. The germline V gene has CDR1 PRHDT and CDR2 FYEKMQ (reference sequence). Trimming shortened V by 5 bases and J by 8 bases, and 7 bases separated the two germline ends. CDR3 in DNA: TGTGCCAGCAGCGAATTCGATGAGCAGTTCTTC. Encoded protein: CASSEFDEQFF.

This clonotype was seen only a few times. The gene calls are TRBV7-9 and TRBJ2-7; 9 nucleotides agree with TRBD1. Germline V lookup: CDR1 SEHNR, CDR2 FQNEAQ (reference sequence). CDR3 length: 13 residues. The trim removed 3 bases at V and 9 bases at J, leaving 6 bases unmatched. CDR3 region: CASSFLGQGGQYF. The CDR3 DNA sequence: TGTGCCAGCAGCTTTCTGGGACAGGGAGGGCAGTACTTC.

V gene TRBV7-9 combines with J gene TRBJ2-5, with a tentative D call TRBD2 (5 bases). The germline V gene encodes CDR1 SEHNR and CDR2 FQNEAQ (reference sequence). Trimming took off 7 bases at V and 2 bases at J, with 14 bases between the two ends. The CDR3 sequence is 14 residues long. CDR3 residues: CASTLGGGQETQYF. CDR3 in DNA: TGTGCCAGCACCCTCGGAGGAGGTCAAGAGACCCAGTACTTC.

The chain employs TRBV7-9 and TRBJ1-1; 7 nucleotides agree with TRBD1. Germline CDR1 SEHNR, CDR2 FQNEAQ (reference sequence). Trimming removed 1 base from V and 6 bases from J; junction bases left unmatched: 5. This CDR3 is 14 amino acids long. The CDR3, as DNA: TGTGCCAGCAGCTTAGACCGGGACAGACCTGAAGCTTTCTTT. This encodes CASSLDRDRPEAFF.

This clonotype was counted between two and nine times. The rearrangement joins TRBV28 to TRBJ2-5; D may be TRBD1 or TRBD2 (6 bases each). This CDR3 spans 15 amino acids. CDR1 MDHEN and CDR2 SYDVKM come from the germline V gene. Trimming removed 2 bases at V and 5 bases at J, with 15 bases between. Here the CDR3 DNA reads TGTGCCAGCAGTTTACCCGGGGGCCCCCGTGAGACCCAGTACTTC. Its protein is CASSLPGGPRETQYF.

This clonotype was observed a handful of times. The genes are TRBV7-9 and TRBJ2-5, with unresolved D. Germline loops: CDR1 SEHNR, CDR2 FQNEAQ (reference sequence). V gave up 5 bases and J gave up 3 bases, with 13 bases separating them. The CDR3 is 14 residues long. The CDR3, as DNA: TGTGCCAGCAGCCCGATCGGCGATAAAGAGACCCAGTACTTC. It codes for CASSPIGDKETQYF.

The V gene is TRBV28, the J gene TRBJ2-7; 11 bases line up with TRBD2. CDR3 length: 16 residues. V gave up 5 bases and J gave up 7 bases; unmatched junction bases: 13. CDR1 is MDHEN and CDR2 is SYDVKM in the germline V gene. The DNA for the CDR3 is TGTGCCAGCAGTACGAGTTCTAGCGGGGGGTTTTGGGAGCAGTACTTC. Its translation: CASSTSSSGGFWEQYF. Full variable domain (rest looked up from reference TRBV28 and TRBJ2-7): DVKVTQSSRYLVKRTGEKVFLECVQDMDHENMFWYRQDPGLGLRLIYFSYDVKMKEKGDIPEGYSVSREKKERFSLILESASTNQTSMYLCASSTSSSGGFWEQYFGPGTRLTVT.

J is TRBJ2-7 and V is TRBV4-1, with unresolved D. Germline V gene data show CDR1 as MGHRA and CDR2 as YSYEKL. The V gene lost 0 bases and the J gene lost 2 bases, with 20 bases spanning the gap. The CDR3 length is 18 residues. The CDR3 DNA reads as TGCGCCAGCAGCCAAGATCCCATTCGGACGGGCCTAACCTACGAGCAGTACTTC. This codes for CASSQDPIRTGLTYEQYF.

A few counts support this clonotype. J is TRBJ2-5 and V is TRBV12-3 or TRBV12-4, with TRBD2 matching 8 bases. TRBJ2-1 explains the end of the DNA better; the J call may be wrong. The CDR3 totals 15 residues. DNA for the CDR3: TGTGCCAGCAGTCAATGGCGGGGGGTCTACAATGAGCAGTTCTTC. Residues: CASSQWRGVYNEQFF.